These 27 T cell receptor beta chains were sequenced from one sample in a study of cytomegalovirus exposure and HLA in healthy donors. PCR employed 60 Vbeta and 13 Jbeta primers. Method: immunoSEQ multiplex PCR; TCRdb's copy keeps in-frame clones and lacks some. The sample lists some 130,000 clones, approximately 78% occurring once. Sequencing was carried out using PBMCs. The receptors here all came from a woman in her 30s in good health and CMV-seropositive.

The chain couples TRBV6-1 to TRBJ2-7; possible D gene TRBD1, 6 bases. With 6 bases removed from V and 6 bases from J, the gap between germline ends came to 9 bases. CDR3 length equals 11 residues. The germline gives CDR1 MNHNS, CDR2 SASEGT. Here the CDR3 DNA reads TGTGCCAGCAGCAACAGGGTCGAGCAGTACTTC. It specifies CASSNRVEQYF.

The rearrangement joins TRBV6-1 to TRBJ1-1, with D possibly matching TRBD1 (5 bases). This CDR3 spans 13 amino acids. V was pared by 5 bases and J by 3 bases, with 10 bases between. Germline loops: CDR1 MNHNS, CDR2 SASEGT. DNA for the CDR3: TGTGCCAGCAGTCAGGGTTTTCACACTGAAGCTTTCTTT. Its protein product is CASSQGFHTEAFF.

The chain carries TRBV28 and TRBJ2-1, with D possibly matching TRBD1 (5 bases). V shed 7 bases and J shed 10 bases, with 17 bases lying between them. This CDR3 contains 13 residues. Germline V gives CDR1 MDHEN, CDR2 SYDVKM. CDR3 DNA sequence: TGTGCCAGCAAGTCGGGTAGGGGCGTGGAGCAGTTCTTC. Translation gives CASKSGRGVEQFF.

The chain links TRBV6-6 to TRBJ1-6; the D is unclear. V dropped 6 bases and J dropped 10 bases, with 13 bases sitting between them. Germline CDR1 and CDR2: MNHNY and SVGAGI (reference sequence). This CDR3 comprises 13 residues. CDR3 in amino acids: CASRIALVSPLHF. DNA for the CDR3: TGTGCCAGCAGAATTGCACTGGTGTCACCCCTCCACTTT.

This clone has just a few counts. The chain combines TRBV2 with TRBJ2-3, with D tentatively TRBD2 (5 bases). CDR3 size: 12 residues. V lost 6 bases to trimming and J lost 5 bases, with 9 bases between them. Germline V gene sequence: CDR1 SNHLY, CDR2 FYNNEI. The CDR3 nucleotides are TGTGCCAGCAGAGTAGCGAGAGATACGCAGTATTTT. It yields the protein CASRVARDTQYF.

The genes are TRBV7-9 and TRBJ1-4; D is unresolved. CDR3 length: 12 amino acids. With 3 bases removed from V and 4 bases from J, the gap between germline ends came to 3 bases. The germline gives CDR1 SEHNR, CDR2 FQNEAQ (reference sequence). This chain's CDR3 is CASSFSNEKLFF. In nucleotides, the CDR3 is TGTGCCAGCAGCTTCAGTAATGAAAAACTGTTTTTT.

The chain joins TRBV4-2 to TRBJ2-3; no definite D call. V dropped 0 bases and J dropped 4 bases, with 8 bases sitting between them. CDR1 is LGHNA and CDR2 is YNFKEQ in the germline V gene. The CDR3 consists of 14 residues. The CDR3 coding sequence is TGTGCCAGCAGCCAAGATTATCGGTCAGATACGCAGTATTTT. This encodes CASSQDYRSDTQYF.

The chain couples TRBV5-6 to TRBJ1-4; D is uncertain. The V end lost 1 base, the J end lost 14 bases, and 15 bases lay between the germline ends. This CDR3 contains 13 residues. Germline CDR1 is SGHDT and CDR2 is YYEEEE. The CDR3 DNA follows: TGTGCCAGCAGCTTGCGGGCGGGCGAGTTGCTGTTTTTT. It encodes CASSLRAGELLFF.

The chain has TRBV5-1 and TRBJ2-2; weak D call: TRBD1 (7 bases). From germline, CDR1 is SGHRS and CDR2 YFSETQ. V lost 5 bases and J lost 7, with 18 bases in between. The CDR3 runs 15 residues. The CDR3 protein is CASSWSQGGIGELFF. The DNA of the CDR3 is TGCGCCAGCAGTTGGTCCCAGGGGGGAATCGGGGAGCTGTTTTTT.

This rearrangement joins TRBV7-9 to TRBJ1-1; TRBD1 aligns across 7 bases. CDR1 is SEHNR and CDR2 is FQNEAQ in the germline V gene (reference sequence). J lost 4 bases, V lost 7 bases, and 9 bases had no gene match. The CDR3 totals 14 residues. In nucleotides, the CDR3 is TGTGCCAGCACCCAGATCCAGGGGGGCACTGAAGCTTTCTTT. Its protein is CASTQIQGGTEAFF.

This clone was seen repeatedly, ten times or more. V is TRBV4-2 and J is TRBJ2-3; TRBD2 aligns across 13 bases. V was clipped by 0 bases and J by 6 bases; unmatched bases: 6. From germline, CDR1 is LGHNA and CDR2 YNFKEQ. There are 17 residues in the CDR3. The CDR3 region has the DNA TGTGCCAGCAGCCAAGAGGTGACTAGCGGGGGGCGGGATACGCAGTATTTT. This gives the protein CASSQEVTSGGRDTQYF.

J is TRBJ2-7 and V is TRBV4-1, with 7 bases identical to TRBD1. The CDR3 is 15 residues long. J lost 3 bases, V lost 1 base, and 6 bases had no gene match. Looked up from germline, CDR1 is MGHRA and CDR2 is YSYEKL. The CDR3 nucleotides are TGCGCCAGCAGCCAAGGATCCGGACAGGTCTACGAGCAGTACTTC. Translating gives CASSQGSGQVYEQYF.

This rearrangement joins TRBV6-1 to TRBJ1-3, with D unclear. Germline CDR1 MNHNS, CDR2 SASEGT. Trimming shortened V by 6 bases and J by 7 bases, and 16 bases separated the two germline ends. The length of the CDR3 is 14 residues. The CDR3 region is CASSANWRSNTIYF. As DNA, the CDR3 is TGTGCCAGCAGCGCCAATTGGAGGTCGAACACCATATATTTT.

With respect to this clone: Relative to the germline gene, one junction end is altered; a read error may explain this. This chain uses TRBV6-6 with TRBJ1-2; 7 nucleotides line up with TRBD1. The germline CDR1 and CDR2 sequences are MNHNY and SVGAGI (reference sequence). There are 13 residues in the CDR3. CDR3 protein: CASSYSTGMGYIF. The DNA for the CDR3 is TGTGCCAGCAGTTACTCGACAGGGATGGGCTACATCTTC.

The chain recombines TRBV10-2 with TRBJ1-2, with D maybe TRBD1 (5 bases). V was cut by 7 bases and J by 4 bases, with 16 bases left in between. Per germline, CDR1 WSHSY and CDR2 SAAADI. This CDR3 has 14 residues. DNA of the CDR3: TGCGCCAGCACCAGAACAGACGGGGGCTATGGCTACACCTTC. Translation gives CASTRTDGGYGYTF.

V and J are TRBV5-1 and TRBJ1-6, with D possibly TRBD1 on 5 matching bases. The germline V gene encodes CDR1 SGHRS and CDR2 YFSETQ. Trimming took off 4 bases at V and 2 bases at J, with 13 bases between the two ends. This CDR3 has 16 residues. In nucleotides, the CDR3 is TGCGCCAGCAGCCTGGGGGAAGGGGCCTATAATTCACCCCTCCACTTT. This gives the protein CASSLGEGAYNSPLHF.

The chain employs TRBV5-6 and TRBJ2-1; the match to TRBD1 covers 8 bases. The CDR3 sequence is 14 residues long. Unmatched junction bases numbered 2, after V lost 4 bases and J lost 2 bases. Per germline, CDR1 SGHDT and CDR2 YYEEEE. The CDR3 here is CASSRQGTYNEQFF. The CDR3 DNA is TGTGCCAGCAGCCGACAGGGGACCTACAATGAGCAGTTCTTC.

V usage is TRBV7-9 and J usage is TRBJ1-1, with D unclear. V lost 0 bases and J 11 bases, leaving 13 bases between the germline ends. The V gene's germline CDR1 is SEHNR and CDR2 FQNEAQ (reference sequence). This CDR3 contains 13 residues. As DNA, the CDR3 is TGTGCCAGCAGCTTAGCGCGAGGGCGGTCGGCTTTCTTT. Its protein product is CASSLARGRSAFF.

The chain combines TRBV5-6 with TRBJ1-1; 8 nucleotides align to TRBD1. This CDR3 region has 15 residues. The trim removed 4 bases at V and 4 bases at J, leaving 9 bases unmatched. Germline V gene data show CDR1 as SGHDT and CDR2 as YYEEEE. The CDR3 nucleotides are TGTGCCAGCAGCCCGCCGGACAGGGTGGTCACTGAAGCTTTCTTT. As protein: CASSPPDRVVTEAFF. The whole variable domain, remainder taken from reference TRBV5-6 and TRBJ1-1, is DAGVTQSPTHLIKTRGQQVTLRCSPKSGHDTVSWYQQALGQGPQFIFQYYEEEERQRGNFPDRFSGHQFPNYSSELNVNALLLGDSALYLCASSPPDRVVTEAFFGQGTRLTVV.

The chain uses TRBV5-6 and TRBJ2-1, with 10 bases fitting TRBD2. The CDR3 extends over 15 amino acids. The V gene end was trimmed by 3 bases and the J gene end by 4 bases; junction bases not matched to a gene: 4. The V gene's germline CDR1 is SGHDT and CDR2 YYEEEE. The CDR3 here is CASSSSGGLYNEQFF. CDR3 in DNA: TGTGCCAGCAGCTCTAGCGGGGGCCTATACAATGAGCAGTTCTTC.

The chain couples TRBV19 to TRBJ1-2, with no clear D. Germline V gene sequence: CDR1 LNHDA, CDR2 SQIVND (reference sequence). Trimming removed 2 bases at V and 5 bases at J, with 18 bases between. The CDR3 is 16 amino acids. CDR3 in DNA: TGTGCCAGTAGTATACCCCTCGTGCGAGGGTTGTATGGCTACACCTTC. Translating gives CASSIPLVRGLYGYTF.

The gene calls are TRBV7-8 and TRBJ1-5; a weak D match, TRBD1 (6 bases). V dropped 5 bases and J dropped 5 bases, with 19 bases sitting between them. Per germline, CDR1 SGHVS and CDR2 FQNEAQ. CDR3 length: 16 amino acids. The CDR3 bases are TGTGCCAGCAGCCCACACCAGGGGCAGGTGGATCAGCCCCAGCATTTT. It codes for CASSPHQGQVDQPQHF. Drawing the rest from reference TRBV7-8 and TRBJ1-5, the complete variable domain is GAGVSQSPRYKVAKRGQDVALRCDPISGHVSLFWYQQALGQGPEFLTYFQNEAQLDKSGLPSDRFFAERPEGSVSTLKIQRTQQEDSAVYLCASSPHQGQVDQPQHFGDGTRLSIL.

The chain combines TRBV27 with TRBJ1-3; D might be TRBD1 (5 bases). The CDR3 contains 15 residues. V gave up 8 bases and J gave up 0 bases, with 14 bases separating them. Germline V gene sequence: CDR1 MNHEY, CDR2 SMNVEV (reference sequence). Here the CDR3 DNA reads TGTGCCAGCGGTAGACCGACAGCCTCTGGAAACACCATATATTTT. This translates into CASGRPTASGNTIYF.

The J gene is TRBJ2-7, the V gene TRBV5-1; the match to TRBD1 covers 7 bases. Germline-derived CDR1 and CDR2 are SGHRS and YFSETQ. The CDR3 totals 15 residues. The V and J ends lost 0 bases and 4 bases, in that order; junction bases with no gene match: 7. CDR3 sequence reads: CASSLASGTVYEQYF. Here the CDR3 DNA reads TGCGCCAGCAGCTTGGCTTCCGGGACAGTTTACGAGCAGTACTTC.

The chain joins TRBV28 to TRBJ1-2; 9 bases line up with TRBD1. Germline V gene sequence: CDR1 MDHEN, CDR2 SYDVKM. CDR3 length: 14 amino acids. Trimming took 8 bases from V and 4 from J; bases not matched to a gene: 8. In DNA form, the CDR3 reads TGTGCCAGCTTCGGACAGGGGCGGGGCTATGGCTACACCTTC. It codes for CASFGQGRGYGYTF.

This clone was counted a single time. The gene calls are TRBV19 and TRBJ1-5, with 8 positions matching TRBD1. The CDR3 has 17 residues. The ends lost 3 bases at V and 7 bases at J; junction bases unmatched: 14. The germline gives CDR1 LNHDA, CDR2 SQIVND (reference sequence). The CDR3, as DNA: TGTGCCAGTAGTATTCGCCCGACCGGACAGGGCGGGCAGCCCCAGCATTTT. It specifies CASSIRPTGQGGQPQHF. Using reference TRBV19 and TRBJ1-5 for the parts outside the CDR3, the full variable domain is DGGITQSPKYLFRKEGQNVTLSCEQNLNHDAMYWYRQDPGQGLRLIYYSQIVNDFQKGDIAEGYSVSREKKESFPLTVTSAQKNPTAFYLCASSIRPTGQGGQPQHFGDGTRLSIL.

DNA for the CDR3: TGTGCCAGCTCACCCTCGGGGGGACACAATGAGCAGTTCTTC. Its translation is CASSPSGGHNEQFF. This sequence joins TRBV18 and TRBJ2-1, with TRBD2 matching 7 bases. J was trimmed by 5 bases and V by 3 bases; bases with no gene match: 4. CDR3 size: 14 residues. CDR1 and CDR2 from the germline V gene are KGHSH and LQKENI.